These 29 T cell receptor beta chains share one sample of origin, sequenced in a study of T cells in Graves' hyperthyroidism and ophthalmopathy. TCR beta CDR3 region amplification was performed from RNA transcripts. First-round RT-PCR of the TCR CDR3 relied on the HTBI primer set. TCRdb passed the multiplex PCR reads through MiXCR, listing each CDR3 protein once. The sample shows about 600,000 distinct CDR3 sequences, 12% to 15% of them seen only once. Sequenced input: blood. The source of these receptors is a woman aged 18 to 35 with Graves' ophthalmopathy.

This clonotype has a count of ten or more. This chain joins TRBV18 and TRBJ2-1, with 7 positions matching TRBD1. This CDR3 spans 16 amino acids. CDR1 KGHSH and CDR2 LQKENI come from the germline V gene. V gave up 6 bases and J gave up 1 base; unmatched junction bases: 9. The CDR3 DNA reads TGTGCCAGCTCCCTTCAAGGGGACAGTTCCTACAATGAGCAGTTCTTC. It encodes CASSLQGDSSYNEQFF.

J is TRBJ1-6 and V is TRBV4-3; D gene uncertain. The germline V gene encodes CDR1 LGHNA and CDR2 YSLEER. V was cut by 1 base and J by 5 bases, with 9 bases left in between. The CDR3 spans 15 residues. Here the CDR3 DNA reads TGCGCCAGCAGCCAAGGCAGAGATGATAATTCACCCCTCCACTTT. It translates to CASSQGRDDNSPLHF.

DNA for the CDR3: TGTGCCAGCAGGCTGGGACAGGGTTGGACTGAAGCTTTCTTT. Translated: CASRLGQGWTEAFF. The J gene is TRBJ1-1, the V gene TRBV7-8, with 9 bases matching TRBD1. The CDR3 consists of 14 residues. The germline CDR1 and CDR2 sequences are SGHVS and FQNEAQ. With 6 bases clipped from V and 5 bases from J, the junction kept 7 bases outside the gene matches.

This clonotype has ten or more counts. This sequence joins TRBV5-1 and TRBJ1-1; no clear D gene. Trimming pared 0 bases from V and 1 base from J, leaving 13 bases between. There are 16 residues in the CDR3. Germline V gene sequence: CDR1 SGHRS, CDR2 YFSETQ. The CDR3 DNA reads TGCGCCAGCAGCTTGGCCTTAGGGCAGAGGAACACTGAAGCTTTCTTT. This sequence encodes CASSLALGQRNTEAFF.

This clonotype was detected only a few times. The chain has TRBV15 and TRBJ2-5, with 9 bases lining up with TRBD1. The CDR3 is made up of 17 amino acids. Losses at the gene ends were 1 base for V and 1 base for J; bases not matched to a gene: 7. Germline lookup yields CDR1 LNHNV and CDR2 YYDKDF (reference sequence). In DNA form, the CDR3 reads TGTGCCACCAGCAGAGTTCGGGGACAGGGACGCCAAGAGACCCAGTACTTC. Amino acids: CATSRVRGQGRQETQYF.

The chain joins TRBV29-1 to TRBJ1-1, with D possibly matching TRBD1 (6 bases). The CDR3 loop spans 12 amino acids. V lost 7 bases, J lost 11 bases, and 20 bases lay in between. Germline CDR1 is SQVTM and CDR2 is ANQGSEA. DNA of the CDR3: TGCAGCGCCTCCTACCGGGGGGCGACTGCTTTCTTT. Translation: CSASYRGATAFF.

The sample holds many counts of this clonotype. The gene calls are TRBV12-3 or TRBV12-4 and TRBJ2-7; 10 bases are shared with TRBD1. This CDR3 is 15 amino acids long. After removal of 6 bases from V and 7 bases from J, the junction contained 12 bases not matched to a gene. CDR3 loop: CASRDGTGAAEEQYF. For the CDR3, the DNA is TGTGCCAGCAGGGACGGGACAGGGGCAGCGGAAGAGCAGTACTTC.

This clonotype was counted at least ten times. The chain is built from TRBV30 and TRBJ1-2, with D unresolved. Trimming stripped 3 bases from V and 5 bases from J, with 10 bases between. The CDR3 consists of 12 residues. Germline CDR1 is GTSNPN and CDR2 is SVGIG (reference sequence). The CDR3 here is CAWRKDSYGYTF. CDR3 nucleotides: TGTGCCTGGAGAAAGGATAGTTATGGCTACACCTTC. Full variable domain (remainder filled in from reference TRBV30 and TRBJ1-2): SQTIHQWPATLVQPVGSPLSLECTVEGTSNPNLYWYRQAAGRGLQLLFYSVGIGQISSEVPQNLSASRPQDRQFILSSKKLLLSDSGFYLCAWRKDSYGYTFGSGTRLTVV.

This clonotype was observed at least ten times. The V gene is TRBV7-9, the J gene TRBJ1-1; no definite D call. V dropped 3 bases and J dropped 5 bases, with 10 bases sitting between them. The CDR3 has 13 amino acids. Per germline, CDR1 SEHNR and CDR2 FQNEAQ (reference sequence). The CDR3 loop reads CASSFQGGTEAFF. The DNA for the CDR3 is TGTGCCAGCAGCTTCCAAGGTGGGACTGAAGCTTTCTTT.

This clonotype was detected only once. A read error may account for a junction end that differs from germline. V is TRBV28 and J is TRBJ1-1; D not certain. The CDR3 has 12 amino acids. Germline CDR1 MDHEN, CDR2 SYDVKM. CDR3 nucleotides: TGCGTCAGCAGTTTACAGAACACTGAAGCTTTCTTT. Encoded protein: CVSSLQNTEAFF.

Remarks on this clonotype: Being one base from a much bigger clone, this may be a read error. Here the CDR3 DNA reads TGTGCCTGGAGTGTAAACGGGGTGGGCACTGAAGCTTTCTTT. It is translated as CAWSVNGVGTEAFF. The chain joins TRBV30 to TRBJ1-1; D not certain. Trimming removed 0 bases at V and 4 bases at J, with 12 bases between. The CDR3 consists of 14 residues. Germline V CDR1 and CDR2: GTSNPN, SVGIG (reference sequence). The complete variable domain, with remaining parts taken from reference TRBV30 and TRBJ1-1, reads SQTIHQWPATLVQPVGSPLSLECTVEGTSNPNLYWYRQAAGRGLQLLFYSVGIGQISSEVPQNLSASRPQDRQFILSSKKLLLSDSGFYLCAWSVNGVGTEAFFGQGTRLTVV.

This clonotype was observed many times. The chain is built from TRBV7-6 and TRBJ1-1, with D perhaps TRBD1 (5 bases). Germline CDR1 is SGHVS and CDR2 is FNYEAQ. Between the trimmed V and J ends, which lost 5 bases and 5 bases, there was a span of 12 bases. This CDR3 is 13 amino acids long. The CDR3 sequence is CASSAPGPTEAFF. In nucleotides, the CDR3 is TGTGCCAGCAGCGCCCCGGGACCTACTGAAGCTTTCTTT.

About this clonotype: A much larger clone is a single base away; this may be a read error. The genes are TRBV28 and TRBJ2-3; no clear D gene. This CDR3 is 14 amino acids long. V was cut by 4 bases and J by 2 bases, with 10 bases left in between. Germline loops: CDR1 MDHEN, CDR2 SYDVKM. CDR3 nucleotides: TGTGCCAGCAGTTCCAGGCCCAACACAGATACGCAGTATTTT. As protein: CASSSRPNTDTQYF.

This clonotype was observed many times. The V and J genes are TRBV12-3 or TRBV12-4 and TRBJ1-2; a possible D gene is TRBD1 (6 bases). The CDR3 covers 16 residues. V was pared by 5 bases and J by 3 bases, with 19 bases between. The CDR3 nucleotides are TGTGCCAGCAGTGGAGTTTTGGGACAATTCGACTATGGCTACACCTTC. Translation: CASSGVLGQFDYGYTF.

This clonotype occurred many times. The chain recombines TRBV24-1 with TRBJ2-1; 8 bases line up with TRBD1. V lost 4 bases, J lost 6 bases, and 10 bases stayed unmatched. The CDR3 contains 16 residues. Germline V gives CDR1 KGHDR, CDR2 SFDVKD. The chain's CDR3 is CATSERGTGTFNEQFF. The CDR3 nucleotides are TGTGCCACCAGTGAACGCGGGACAGGAACCTTCAATGAGCAGTTCTTC.

Note on this clonotype: A much larger clonotype is one base distant, so this may be a read error. The chain uses TRBV29-1 and TRBJ2-5, with D possibly being TRBD1 (5 bases). There are 15 residues in the CDR3. V was trimmed by 5 bases and J by 0 bases, leaving 16 bases between them. The germline gives CDR1 SQVTM, CDR2 ANQGSEA. CDR3 coding DNA: TGCAGCGTTTACTTTCGACAGCCGCACCAAGAGACCCAGTACTTC. Translation: CSVYFRQPHQETQYF.

This clonotype occurred many times. CDR3 bases: TGTGCCAGCAGCTTTGGTTCGGGGGGGCGAACTGAAGCTTTCTTT. It specifies CASSFGSGGRTEAFF. The genes are TRBV5-8 and TRBJ1-1; tentative D call: TRBD1 (6 bases). This CDR3 has 15 residues. CDR1 and CDR2 (germline): SGHTS, YDEGEE. Trimming shortened V by 2 bases and J by 5 bases, and 16 bases separated the two germline ends.

The chain recombines TRBV4-1 with TRBJ2-1, with D tentatively TRBD2 (6 bases). Trimming shortened V by 1 base and J by 8 bases, and 9 bases separated the two germline ends. CDR3 length equals 13 residues. The V gene's germline CDR1 is MGHRA and CDR2 YSYEKL. The chain's CDR3 is CASSQAGGDEQFF. The DNA for the CDR3 is TGCGCCAGCAGCCAAGCGGGCGGGGATGAGCAGTTCTTC.

The sample holds a few counts of this clonotype. The chain recombines TRBV11-2 with TRBJ2-1; 13 nucleotides align to TRBD2. CDR1 and CDR2 from the germline V gene are SGHAT and FQNNGV. V shed 6 bases, J shed 6 bases, and the junction held 5 bases outside the gene matches. The CDR3 contains 15 residues. CDR3 sequence reads: CASRVLAGGPNEQFF. The CDR3 DNA is TGTGCCAGCAGAGTACTAGCGGGAGGGCCCAATGAGCAGTTCTTC.

The table lists this clonotype with many counts. The rearrangement joins TRBV12-3 or TRBV12-4 to TRBJ2-1; D is unclear. V lost 5 bases to trimming and J lost 8 bases, with 7 bases between them. The CDR3 length is 11 residues. CDR3 in DNA: TGTGCCAGCAGTGTAGACTATGAGCAGTTCTTC. Its protein product is CASSVDYEQFF.

Many counts were recorded for this clonotype. The CDR3 bases are TGCAGTGCTAGTCCGACAGGGCCCAATTCACCCCTCCACTTT. Residues: CSASPTGPNSPLHF. The V gene is TRBV20-1, the J gene TRBJ1-6; the match to TRBD1 covers 7 bases. Germline V CDR1 and CDR2: DFQATT, SNEGSKA (reference sequence). CDR3 length equals 14 residues. J was trimmed by 7 bases and V by 3 bases; bases with no gene match: 6.

Ten or more counts support this clonotype. This chain links TRBV29-1 with TRBJ2-5; D might be TRBD1 (5 bases). Trimming stripped 4 bases from V and 1 base from J, with 10 bases between. Germline lookup yields CDR1 SQVTM and CDR2 ANQGSEA. The CDR3 consists of 13 residues. CDR3 region: CSVGGRAQETQYF. The DNA for the CDR3 is TGCAGCGTTGGAGGCAGGGCCCAAGAGACCCAGTACTTC.

This clonotype was seen repeatedly, ten times or more. The V and J genes are TRBV9 and TRBJ2-5, with D perhaps matching TRBD1 or TRBD2 (5 bases each). The V end was cut by 0 bases, the J end by 3 bases, with 12 bases between. Germline V CDR1 and CDR2: SGDLS, YYNGEE. This CDR3 has 15 amino acids. CDR3 loop: CASSVAGGTEETQYF. CDR3 nucleotides: TGTGCCAGCAGCGTAGCGGGTGGGACGGAAGAGACCCAGTACTTC.

CDR3 protein: CASSQPDRGTGELFF. As DNA, the CDR3 is TGTGCCAGCAGCCAACCCGACCGCGGCACCGGGGAGCTGTTTTTT. J is TRBJ2-2 and V is TRBV3-1; D not resolved. V was pared by 2 bases and J by 4 bases, with 11 bases between. Germline V lookup: CDR1 LGHDT, CDR2 YNNKEL (reference sequence). The CDR3 runs to 15 residues. The whole variable domain, filled in from reference TRBV3-1 and TRBJ2-2, reads DTAVSQTPKYLVTQMGNDKSIKCEQNLGHDTMYWYKQDSKKFLKIMFSYNNKELIINETVPNRFSPKSPDKAHLNLHINSLELGDSAVYFCASSQPDRGTGELFFGEGSRLTVL.

V and J are TRBV5-1 and TRBJ1-6; TRBD1 matches 9 bases. This CDR3 spans 16 amino acids. The trim removed 0 bases at V and 8 bases at J, leaving 6 bases unmatched. Germline CDR1 and CDR2: SGHRS and YFSETQ. This CDR3 reads CASSLGDRVGDSPLHF. The CDR3, as DNA: TGCGCCAGCAGCTTGGGGGACAGGGTCGGGGATTCACCCCTCCACTTT.

This clonotype was detected many times. The rearrangement joins TRBV3-1 to TRBJ1-5; D remains ambiguous. The CDR3 is made up of 16 amino acids. CDR1 is LGHDT and CDR2 is YNNKEL in the germline V gene (reference sequence). V was pared by 1 base and J by 1 base, with 11 bases between. CDR3 sequence: CASSQGWLRSNQPQHF. The CDR3 DNA reads as TGTGCCAGCAGCCAAGGATGGTTGAGGAGCAATCAGCCCCAGCATTTT. The full variable domain, its missing parts supplied by reference TRBV3-1 and TRBJ1-5, is DTAVSQTPKYLVTQMGNDKSIKCEQNLGHDTMYWYKQDSKKFLKIMFSYNNKELIINETVPNRFSPKSPDKAHLNLHINSLELGDSAVYFCASSQGWLRSNQPQHFGDGTRLSIL.

At least ten counts were recorded for this clonotype. V gene TRBV28 combines with J gene TRBJ2-5; TRBD1 might be the D (6 bases). Germline assignment: CDR1 MDHEN and CDR2 SYDVKM. The CDR3 loop spans 13 amino acids. V gave up 7 bases and J gave up 5 bases, with 14 bases separating them. CDR3 in amino acids: CASTAGDGETQYF. CDR3 DNA sequence: TGTGCCAGCACCGCAGGGGACGGGGAGACCCAGTACTTC.

The table lists this clonotype with a few counts. The chain carries TRBV6-1 and TRBJ2-2; TRBD2 aligns across 8 bases. Germline V gene lookup returns CDR1 MNHNS and CDR2 SASEGT. The CDR3 is 15 amino acids. J lost 3 bases, V lost 6 bases, and 6 bases had no gene match. The CDR3 here is CASSPGTRDTGELFF. The DNA for the CDR3 is TGTGCCAGCAGCCCCGGGACTAGGGACACCGGGGAGCTGTTTTTT.

This clonotype was found many times. CDR3 nucleotide sequence: TGTGCCAGCAGTTGGGCAGGGGGCGCTGGGGCCAACGTCCTGACTTTC. Translation gives CASSWAGGAGANVLTF. V usage is TRBV6-1 and J usage is TRBJ2-6, with 8 nucleotides matching TRBD1. This CDR3 has 16 amino acids. The trim removed 5 bases at V and 2 bases at J, leaving 5 bases unmatched. CDR1 and CDR2 from the germline V gene are MNHNS and SASEGT.